These 22 T cell receptor beta chains originate from one sample sequenced in a study of sequential checkpoint blockade in melanoma. As to treatment: randomized to nivolumab then ipilimumab (arm A) or the reverse (arm B). Produced via immunoSEQ multiplex PCR; TCRdb's table is partial and in-frame only. This sample has 15,000 to 20,000 clones, with roughly 71% found just once. The specimen comprised CD8+ T cells sorted from blood (inferred from file names), sampled from a patient given nivolumab and ipilimumab in sequence. The origin of the receptors is a human donor with melanoma.

A note on this clone: A junction boundary mismatches the germline segment, possibly from a read error. The J gene is TRBJ2-7, the V gene TRBV7-7; 10 bases line up with TRBD1. Per the germline V gene, CDR1 is SSHAT and CDR2 is FNYEAQ (reference sequence). This CDR3 comprises 15 residues. DNA for the CDR3: TGTGCTAGCAGCCTCGGGACAGGGGTGGGCTACGAGCAGTACTTC. Translating gives CASSLGTGVGYEQYF.

The chain is built from TRBV9 and TRBJ1-4; 7 positions agree with TRBD1. The CDR3 runs 14 residues. V gave up 3 bases and J gave up 6 bases; unmatched junction bases: 5. Germline assignment: CDR1 SGDLS and CDR2 YYNGEE. The CDR3 bases are TGTGCCAGCAGCGGCACAGGGGTGGATGAAAAACTGTTTTTT. Its translation: CASSGTGVDEKLFF.

The chain employs TRBV10-1 and TRBJ1-4, with 8 bases aligning to TRBD1. V shed 4 bases, J shed 7 bases, and the junction held 11 bases outside the gene matches. CDR1 WNHNN and CDR2 SYGVQD come from the germline V gene (reference sequence). CDR3 length: 16 amino acids. CDR3 protein: CASSVTRGRRAEKLFF. CDR3 DNA: TGCGCCAGCAGTGTTACCAGGGGGCGCCGGGCTGAAAAACTGTTTTTT.

The chain is built from TRBV5-6 and TRBJ2-2, with 9 bases fitting TRBD1. J lost 6 bases, V lost 4 bases, and 4 bases had no gene match. Per the germline V gene, CDR1 is SGHDT and CDR2 is YYEEEE. CDR3 length: 14 residues. Here the CDR3 reads CASSPTGGPGELFF. CDR3 coding DNA: TGTGCCAGCAGCCCGACAGGGGGACCCGGGGAGCTGTTTTTT.

The chain has TRBV5-6 and TRBJ1-6; D perhaps matches TRBD1 (6 bases). Germline V gene sequence: CDR1 SGHDT, CDR2 YYEEEE. The CDR3 is 15 residues long. Between the trimmed V and J ends, which lost 6 bases and 1 base, there was a span of 11 bases. The chain's CDR3 is CASTGGASYNSPLHF. CDR3 bases: TGTGCCAGCACGGGGGGGGCATCCTATAATTCACCCCTCCACTTT.

This sequence joins TRBV4-1 and TRBJ2-1; 13 nucleotides match TRBD2. The germline V gene has CDR1 MGHRA and CDR2 YSYEKL. Germline trimming cut 3 bases from V and 9 bases from J; bases unmatched to any gene: 5. This CDR3 has 15 amino acids. The CDR3 DNA reads TGCGCCAGCAGCCAGACTAGCGGGAGGCCGGGTGAGCAGTTCTTC. Its translation is CASSQTSGRPGEQFF.

This clone showed up just a few times. The J gene is TRBJ2-3, the V gene TRBV6-4; 11 bases match TRBD2. This CDR3 has 16 residues. The V segment lost 5 bases and the J segment 5 bases; nucleotides outside the gene matches: 9. Germline CDR1 MRHNA, CDR2 SNTAGT. CDR3 coding DNA: TGTGCCAGCAGTCCCCGCGGTAGCGGGGGGGGAGATACGCAGTATTTT. It specifies CASSPRGSGGGDTQYF.

The chain has TRBV5-8 and TRBJ1-5, with 11 bases matching TRBD1. Losses at the gene ends were 4 bases for V and 7 bases for J; bases not matched to a gene: 4. This CDR3 is 14 amino acids long. Germline V CDR1 and CDR2: SGHTS, YDEGEE. The CDR3 sequence is CASSARTGGQPQHF. The CDR3 DNA follows: TGTGCCAGCAGCGCGCGGACAGGGGGCCAGCCCCAGCATTTT.

J is TRBJ1-4 and V is TRBV4-3, with a weak D call TRBD1 (5 bases). Per the germline V gene, CDR1 is LGHNA and CDR2 is YSLEER. There are 20 residues in the CDR3. Trimming took off 3 bases at V and 4 bases at J, with 27 bases between the two ends. CDR3 in DNA: TGCGCCAGCAGCCAGGATCTAGTGTCGCAGGGATTACCCGTTAATGAAAAACTGTTTTTT. Translated, it gives CASSQDLVSQGLPVNEKLFF.

This clone was picked up a small number of times. The chain employs TRBV7-9 and TRBJ1-5; the D is unclear. The CDR3 contains 15 residues. Trimming removed 2 bases from V and 0 bases from J, with 8 bases in between. Germline CDR1 is SEHNR and CDR2 is FQNEAQ (reference sequence). CDR3 sequence (DNA): TGTGCCAGCAGCTTAACGAGGGTTAGCAATCAGCCCCAGCATTTT. It specifies CASSLTRVSNQPQHF.

This clone was observed a few times. The chain is built from TRBV30 and TRBJ2-3; TRBD1 agrees at 7 bases. The length of the CDR3 is 16 residues. Per germline, CDR1 GTSNPN and CDR2 SVGIG (reference sequence). V gave up 3 bases and J gave up 2 bases; unmatched junction bases: 11. The CDR3 here is CAWSSLIDRATDTQYF. The DNA for the CDR3 is TGTGCCTGGAGCTCTCTGATAGACAGGGCCACAGATACGCAGTATTTT.

The gene calls are TRBV7-3 and TRBJ1-1, with a weak D call TRBD1 (5 bases). Trimming removed 6 bases at V and 3 bases at J, with 11 bases between. CDR1 and CDR2 (germline): SGHTA, FQGTGA. CDR3 length: 13 amino acids. The CDR3: CASSPGLYTEAFF. In DNA form, the CDR3 reads TGTGCCAGCAGTCCAGGGTTATACACTGAAGCTTTCTTT.

The CDR3 loop is CASSGDFSGGETQYF. For the CDR3, the DNA is TGTGCCAGCAGTGGCGACTTTAGCGGGGGGGAGACCCAGTACTTC. The chain uses TRBV7-8 and TRBJ2-5, with TRBD2 matching over 10 bases. The V and J ends lost 6 bases and 5 bases, in that order; junction bases with no gene match: 9. The CDR3 sequence is 15 residues long. Germline CDR1 is SGHVS and CDR2 is FQNEAQ.

The chain combines TRBV5-8 with TRBJ2-5; 9 bases are shared with TRBD1. CDR3 length equals 16 residues. Germline CDR1 is SGHTS and CDR2 is YDEGEE. V shed 4 bases and J 0 bases; nucleotides not matched to a gene: 7. The CDR3, as DNA: TGTGCCAGCAGCCGATCCCGGGACAGGGACCAAGAGACCCAGTACTTC. This gives the protein CASSRSRDRDQETQYF.

The chain employs TRBV23-1 and TRBJ2-2; 7 bases map to TRBD2. TRBV23-1 is an open reading frame, and its role is uncertain. With V trimmed by 2 bases and J by 1 base, 19 bases remained unmatched. The CDR3 has 21 amino acids. CDR3 amino acids: CASSQGKGGLEGLLNTGELFF. The CDR3 DNA follows: TGCGCCAGCAGTCAAGGTAAAGGAGGACTAGAGGGCCTTTTGAACACCGGGGAGCTGTTTTTT.

The rearrangement links TRBV2 to TRBJ2-5; 10 nucleotides match TRBD2. Trimming cost V 0 bases and J 0 bases; bases outside gene matches: 7. Germline lookup yields CDR1 SNHLY and CDR2 FYNNEI. The CDR3 is 18 amino acids. The CDR3 protein is CASSEADRSGGYQETQYF. CDR3 nucleotide sequence: TGTGCCAGCAGTGAAGCGGATCGTAGCGGGGGGTACCAAGAGACCCAGTACTTC.

The rearrangement links TRBV9 to TRBJ2-1; 8 bases fit TRBD1. From germline, CDR1 is SGDLS and CDR2 YYNGEE. The CDR3 is 16 residues long. Losses at the gene ends were 2 bases for V and 6 bases for J; bases not matched to a gene: 10. The DNA for the CDR3 is TGTGCCAGCAGCGTGTTTGGACAGGGAGTGGGCAATGAGCAGTTCTTC. As protein: CASSVFGQGVGNEQFF.

The chain combines TRBV5-6 with TRBJ2-3; D unresolved. CDR3 size: 14 residues. V shed 0 bases and J shed 2 bases, with 7 bases lying between them. The germline gives CDR1 SGHDT, CDR2 YYEEEE. The DNA for the CDR3 is TGTGCCAGCAGCTTGGGTAGTCCCACAGATACGCAGTATTTT. It codes for CASSLGSPTDTQYF.

V usage is TRBV29-1 and J usage is TRBJ1-3; the match to TRBD1 covers 9 bases. CDR3 length: 14 residues. Germline trimming cut 6 bases from V and 4 bases from J; bases unmatched to any gene: 7. Germline V gene sequence: CDR1 SQVTM, CDR2 ANQGSEA. The CDR3 is CSVAGQGTGNTIYF. CDR3 coding DNA: TGCAGCGTGGCGGGACAGGGAACAGGAAACACCATATATTTT. Complete variable domain (other parts from reference TRBV29-1 and TRBJ1-3): SAVISQKPSRDICQRGTSLTIQCQVDSQVTMMFWYRQQPGQSLTLIATANQGSEATYESGFVIDKFPISRPNLTFSTLTVSNMSPEDSSIYLCSVAGQGTGNTIYFGEGSWLTVV.

The V call is TRBV25-1, the J call TRBJ1-4, with 10 bases aligning to TRBD1. Germline V gene sequence: CDR1 MGHDK, CDR2 SYGVNS. This CDR3 spans 15 amino acids. Trimming took 4 bases from V and 3 from J; bases not matched to a gene: 2. CDR3 sequence reads: CASSGQGASNEKLFF. The CDR3 bases are TGTGCCAGCAGTGGACAGGGGGCCTCTAATGAAAAACTGTTTTTT.

This chain links TRBV7-9 with TRBJ1-1; possibly TRBD1 for D (5 bases). The CDR3 has 13 residues. The germline CDR1 and CDR2 sequences are SEHNR and FQNEAQ (reference sequence). Trimming cost V 5 bases and J 5 bases, with 12 bases left between them. The CDR3 DNA reads TGTGCCAGCAGCGATAGGGGATTGACTGAAGCTTTCTTT. Its protein product is CASSDRGLTEAFF.

The J gene is TRBJ2-5, the V gene TRBV15; 10 bases align to TRBD2. The length of the CDR3 is 16 residues. Germline V lookup: CDR1 LNHNV, CDR2 YYDKDF (reference sequence). J was trimmed by 5 bases and V by 0 bases; bases with no gene match: 6. The CDR3 region is CATSRDRTSGRETQYF. The DNA for the CDR3 is TGTGCCACCAGCAGAGATCGGACTAGCGGCCGGGAGACCCAGTACTTC. Supplemented by reference TRBV15 and TRBJ2-5, the full variable domain reads DAMVIQNPRYQVTQFGKPVTLSCSQTLNHNVMYWYQQKSSQAPKLLFHYYDKDFNNEADTPDNFQSRRPNTSFCFLDIRSPGLGDTAMYLCATSRDRTSGRETQYFGPGTRLLVL.